This T cell receptor beta chain is drawn from a study of T cells after yellow fever vaccination. Regarding the study as a whole: Across the CD4 and CD8 compartments, a small share of clonotypes was present in both.

The CDR3 length is 12 residues. Between the trimmed V and J ends, which lost 3 bases and 2 bases, there was a span of 5 bases. Germline-derived CDR1 and CDR2 are SNHLY and FYNNEI. From the 5' RACE reads, TCRdb called clonotypes with MiXCR, one entry per CDR3 protein. This table holds about 400,000 distinct CDR3 sequences, around 6.4% found once. Regarding this clonotype: Antigen unknown.

The clonotype originates from a man aged 30-40 years who received the YFV17D yellow fever vaccine. The material was PBMCs, obtained 5 days after the yellow fever booster vaccination. The chain employs TRBV2 and TRBJ2-7; D not certain. The CDR3 loop reads CASSDSPYEQYF. The CDR3, as DNA: TGTGCCAGCAGTGACAGTCCCTACGAGCAGTACTTC.